The next 19 T cell receptor beta chains were all read from a single sample in a study of molecular identifiers for immune sequencing clone quantification. TCRdb re-derived calls from the PCR reads in MiXCR, one entry per CDR3 protein. The sample lists around 460,000 distinct CDR3 sequences, approximately 25% occurring once. Sequencing was performed on naive CD8+ T cells from blood, with Jurkat cell RNA spiked in. The subset here: FACS-sorted CD8+CD4-CCR7+CD45RA+ naive T cells. The receptors derive from a human donor in good health. Some libraries in this study had Jurkat cell RNA spiked in.

Points on this clonotype: At one boundary the junction diverges from the germline segment, which might be a read error. The V call is TRBV27, the J call TRBJ1-1; D uncertain. Germline assignment: CDR1 MNHEY and CDR2 SMNVEV (reference sequence). The CDR3 sequence is 15 residues long. This CDR3 is CASSLSTLMNTEAFF. The DNA for the CDR3 is TGTGCCAGCAGTCTATCGACACTCATGAACACTGAAGCTTTCTTT.

This chain uses TRBV6-5 with TRBJ1-2; possibly TRBD1 for D (6 bases). V was clipped by 4 bases and J by 4 bases, with 13 bases between them. Germline V gene sequence: CDR1 MNHEY, CDR2 SVGAGI. The CDR3 has 14 residues. In DNA form, the CDR3 reads TGTGCCAGCAGTTTCTCAGGACAGCTCTATGGCTACACCTTC. Protein product: CASSFSGQLYGYTF.

This clonotype has ten or more counts. The V and J genes are TRBV7-9 and TRBJ2-5, with D perhaps TRBD2 (5 bases). This CDR3 has 14 residues. From germline, CDR1 is SEHNR and CDR2 FQNEAQ (reference sequence). Trimming cost V 4 bases and J 1 base, with 10 bases left between them. The CDR3 DNA sequence: TGTGCCAGCAGCTACGGAGGTGGCCAAGAGACCCAGTACTTC. Translating it yields CASSYGGGQETQYF.

This clonotype was seen repeatedly, ten times or more. The CDR3 DNA follows: TGTGCCAGCAGTTGGCCGGGACTAGCGGGAGCCGAGACCCAGTACTTC. As protein: CASSWPGLAGAETQYF. This sequence joins TRBV12-3 or TRBV12-4 and TRBJ2-5; 14 bases are a match to TRBD2. The CDR3 has 16 amino acids. V lost 4 bases to trimming and J lost 5 bases; unmatched junction nucleotides: 6.

This clonotype appeared many times. J is TRBJ1-3 and V is TRBV4-3, with D uncertain. Germline-derived CDR1 and CDR2 are LGHNA and YSLEER. V lost 0 bases and J lost 8, with 14 bases in between. The CDR3 contains 15 residues. CDR3 sequence: CASSQDRGLLDTIYF. CDR3 nucleotides: TGCGCCAGCAGCCAAGATCGCGGGCTCTTAGACACCATATATTTT.

The chain employs TRBV19 and TRBJ1-4, with no clear D. The CDR3 spans 13 residues. Germline V gene data show CDR1 as LNHDA and CDR2 as SQIVND (reference sequence). The V and J ends lost 8 bases and 6 bases respectively, with 13 bases between them. The chain's CDR3 is CASSGYEDEKLFF. The CDR3 DNA reads TGTGCCAGTTCCGGGTATGAGGATGAAAAACTGTTTTTT.

This clonotype was recorded a few times. The chain joins TRBV4-3 to TRBJ2-1; maybe TRBD2 (5 bases). The CDR3 consists of 13 residues. With 0 bases removed from V and 9 bases from J, the gap between germline ends came to 9 bases. Germline V CDR1 and CDR2: LGHNA, YSLEER. The CDR3 DNA reads as TGCGCCAGCAGCCAAGAAATCCGGGGTGAGCAGTTCTTC. This translates into CASSQEIRGEQFF.

The chain has TRBV6-2 or TRBV6-3 and TRBJ2-1; 7 positions match TRBD1. The CDR3 totals 16 residues. V trimming: 5 bases; J trimming: 4 bases; junction bases outside the gene matches: 11. Germline values: CDR1 MNHEY, CDR2 SVGEGT. The CDR3 region is CASSNPYRGDYNEQFF. The CDR3 DNA sequence: TGTGCCAGCAGTAACCCCTACAGGGGTGATTACAATGAGCAGTTCTTC.

There are many counts of this clonotype. The chain links TRBV5-5 to TRBJ2-5; TRBD1 matches 9 bases. This CDR3 is built from 14 residues. The germline gives CDR1 SGHKS, CDR2 YYEKEE (reference sequence). V lost 3 bases to trimming and J lost 3 bases; unmatched junction nucleotides: 3. The CDR3 here is CASSSDRGEETQYF. DNA of the CDR3: TGTGCCAGCAGCTCCGACAGGGGGGAAGAGACCCAGTACTTC.

Turning to this clonotype: A read error may account for a junction end that differs from germline. The chain couples TRBV5-1 to TRBJ1-1; D perhaps matches TRBD1 (6 bases). This CDR3 is built from 15 residues. CDR1 SGHRS and CDR2 YFSETQ come from the germline V gene. DNA for the CDR3: TGCGCCGGCAGCCGTGCCGGGGGCCAGAACACTGAAGCTTTCTTT. Its translation is CAGSRAGGQNTEAFF.

This clonotype was observed at least ten times. V is TRBV7-2 and J is TRBJ2-7; D unclear. Trimming removed 2 bases at V and 4 bases at J, with 6 bases between. Germline V CDR1 and CDR2: SGHTA, FQGNSA. This CDR3 has 12 amino acids. In nucleotides, the CDR3 is TGTGCCAGCAGCTTAAGTACTTACGAGCAGTACTTC. Translation gives CASSLSTYEQYF.

Many counts were recorded for this clonotype. This sequence joins TRBV7-6 and TRBJ2-3, with no clear D. V was shortened by 7 bases and J by 0 bases, with 14 bases between the two germline ends. Germline-derived CDR1 and CDR2 are SGHVS and FNYEAQ. The CDR3 has 15 residues. CDR3: CASTPEHLSTDTQYF. As DNA, the CDR3 is TGTGCCAGCACCCCTGAGCACCTTAGCACAGATACGCAGTATTTT.

The chain links TRBV3-1 to TRBJ2-5; 10 bases are a match to TRBD2. This CDR3 has 16 amino acids. Germline V gene lookup returns CDR1 LGHDT and CDR2 YNNKEL (reference sequence). V shed 2 bases and J 5 bases; nucleotides not matched to a gene: 8. The CDR3 spells CASSQPSGGPLETQYF. In DNA form, the CDR3 reads TGTGCCAGCAGCCAACCTAGCGGGGGTCCCCTGGAGACCCAGTACTTC.

The chain couples TRBV4-2 to TRBJ2-5; D remains ambiguous. Looked up from germline, CDR1 is LGHNA and CDR2 is YNFKEQ. V was cut by 0 bases and J by 5 bases, with 13 bases left in between. The CDR3 consists of 15 residues. CDR3 loop: CASSQDPIDAETQYF. As DNA, the CDR3 is TGTGCCAGCAGCCAAGATCCGATAGACGCTGAGACCCAGTACTTC.

This clonotype was detected only a few times. In nucleotides, the CDR3 is TGTGCCAGCAGTGCAACCTCGGGAGATACGCAGTATTTT. Translating it yields CASSATSGDTQYF. V is TRBV28 and J is TRBJ2-3; D is ambiguous. Germline values: CDR1 MDHEN, CDR2 SYDVKM. The germline V and J ends were trimmed by 5 bases and 5 bases, with 11 bases remaining between them. This CDR3 has 13 amino acids.

The genes are TRBV20-1 and TRBJ2-2, with TRBD1 matching 7 bases. Germline V gives CDR1 DFQATT, CDR2 SNEGSKA (reference sequence). With V trimmed by 6 bases and J by 0 bases, 7 bases remained unmatched. This CDR3 contains 15 residues. In DNA form, the CDR3 reads TGCAGTGCGCAGGGGGAGTTCGCGAACACCGGGGAGCTGTTTTTT. It is translated as CSAQGEFANTGELFF.

This clonotype was seen more than once but under ten times. The chain carries TRBV11-3 and TRBJ2-7, with a weak D call TRBD1 (7 bases). Deletions cut 5 bases from V and 5 bases from J, with 22 bases between. Germline V gives CDR1 SGHNT, CDR2 YENEEA. This CDR3 is 16 amino acids long. CDR3 residues: CASSPGGRSWADEQYF. The CDR3 region has the DNA TGTGCCAGCAGCCCAGGGGGGCGAAGTTGGGCTGACGAGCAGTACTTC. Full variable domain (outside the CDR3, taken from reference TRBV11-3 and TRBJ2-7): EAGVVQSPRYKIIEKKQPVAFWCNPISGHNTLYWYLQNLGQGPELLIRYENEEAVDDSQLPKDRFSAERLKGVDSTLKIQPAELGDSAVYLCASSPGGRSWADEQYFGPGTRLTVT.

Turning to this clonotype: A much larger clone is a single base away; this may be a read error. The J gene is TRBJ1-5, the V gene TRBV4-1; no clear D gene. This CDR3 has 16 amino acids. V was trimmed by 4 bases and J by 3 bases, leaving 16 bases between them. Germline V gene sequence: CDR1 MGHRA, CDR2 YSYEKL. In DNA, the CDR3 is TGCGCCAGCAGCCCAGCCCTCTCGTATATCAATCAGCCCCAGCATTTT. It codes for CASSPALSYINQPQHF.

This clonotype was recorded at least ten times. This chain connects TRBV24-1 to TRBJ2-1; tentative D call: TRBD2 (5 bases). The CDR3 totals 16 residues. The V gene's germline CDR1 is KGHDR and CDR2 SFDVKD. Trimming left V 0 bases short and J 2 bases short, with 10 bases between. This CDR3 is CATSDLSGGPYNEQFF. CDR3 nucleotide sequence: TGTGCCACCAGTGATTTGAGCGGAGGCCCCTACAATGAGCAGTTCTTC.